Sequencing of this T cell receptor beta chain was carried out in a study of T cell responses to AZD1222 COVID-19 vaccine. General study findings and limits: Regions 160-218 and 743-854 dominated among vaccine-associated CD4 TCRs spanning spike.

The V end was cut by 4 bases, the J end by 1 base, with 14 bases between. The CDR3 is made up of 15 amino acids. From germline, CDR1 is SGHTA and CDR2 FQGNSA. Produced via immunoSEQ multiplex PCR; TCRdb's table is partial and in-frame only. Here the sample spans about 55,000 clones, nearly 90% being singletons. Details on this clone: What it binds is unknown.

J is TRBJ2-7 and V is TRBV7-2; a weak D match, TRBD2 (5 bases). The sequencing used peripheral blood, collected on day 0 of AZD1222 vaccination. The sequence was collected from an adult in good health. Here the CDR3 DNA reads TGTGCCAGCAGCTGGGAGCCCGGGGAGTCCTACGAGCAGTACTTC. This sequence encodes CASSWEPGESYEQYF. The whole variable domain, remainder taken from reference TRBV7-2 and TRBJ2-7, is GAGVSQSPSNKVTEKGKDVELRCDPISGHTALYWYRQSLGQGLEFLIYFQGNSAPDKSGLPSDRFSAERTGGSVSTLTIQRTQQEDSAVYLCASSWEPGESYEQYFGPGTRLTVT.